Sequencing of this T cell receptor (beta chain) was carried out in a study of blood T cell repertoires in COVID-19. As for the study in general: Samples of COVID-19 (acute and convalescent) were obtained from the United States, Italy and Spain.

This clone has a handful of counts. Produced via immunoSEQ multiplex PCR; TCRdb's table is partial and in-frame only. The table lists 55,000 to 75,000 clones, roughly 72% of them singletons. Trimming pared 1 base from V and 1 base from J, leaving 10 bases between. In germline, CDR1 is SGHDN, CDR2 FVKESK. This CDR3 is built from 15 residues. Seattle researchers signed up patients amid active infection and tracked them longitudinally. Sequencing input: peripheral blood. The chain is built from TRBV14 and TRBJ2-5, with D unresolved. The sequence was obtained from a woman between 65 and 79 years old with COVID-19, enrolled during active disease. CDR3 nucleotides: TGTGCCAGCAGCCAAGCTTTCGGGTCCCAAGAGACCCAGTACTTC. It codes for CASSQAFGSQETQYF.